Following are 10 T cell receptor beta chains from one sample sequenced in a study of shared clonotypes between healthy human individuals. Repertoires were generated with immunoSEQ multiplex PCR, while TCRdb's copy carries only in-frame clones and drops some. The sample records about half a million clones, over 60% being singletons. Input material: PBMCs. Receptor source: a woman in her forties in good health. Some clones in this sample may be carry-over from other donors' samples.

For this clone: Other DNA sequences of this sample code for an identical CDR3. The CDR3 DNA reads as TGTGCCAGCAGTCCAACGAACACCGGGGAGCTGTTTTTT. It codes for CASSPTNTGELFF. The gene calls are TRBV27 and TRBJ2-2; D not certain. The germline V gene has CDR1 MNHEY and CDR2 SMNVEV (reference sequence). This CDR3 region has 13 residues. V shed 5 bases and J shed 0 bases, with 4 bases lying between them.

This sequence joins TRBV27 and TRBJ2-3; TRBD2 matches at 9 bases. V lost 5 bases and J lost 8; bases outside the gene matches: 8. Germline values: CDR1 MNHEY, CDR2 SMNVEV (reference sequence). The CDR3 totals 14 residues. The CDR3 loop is CASSPGLAQGTQYF. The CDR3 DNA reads TGTGCCAGCAGTCCCGGACTAGCGCAGGGTACGCAGTATTTT.

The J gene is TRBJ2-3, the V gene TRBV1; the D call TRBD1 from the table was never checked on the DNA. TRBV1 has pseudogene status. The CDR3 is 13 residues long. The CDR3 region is CTSSQVPRDTQYF. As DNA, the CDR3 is TGCACCAGCAGCCAAGTCCCCAGAGATACGCAGTATTTT.

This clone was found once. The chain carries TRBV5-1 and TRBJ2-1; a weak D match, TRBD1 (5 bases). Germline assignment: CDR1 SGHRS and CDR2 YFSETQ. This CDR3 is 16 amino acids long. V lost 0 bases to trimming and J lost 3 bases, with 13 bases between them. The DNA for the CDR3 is TGCGCCAGCAGCTTGGCCACAGGATCGGTCTACAATGAGCAGTTCTTC. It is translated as CASSLATGSVYNEQFF.

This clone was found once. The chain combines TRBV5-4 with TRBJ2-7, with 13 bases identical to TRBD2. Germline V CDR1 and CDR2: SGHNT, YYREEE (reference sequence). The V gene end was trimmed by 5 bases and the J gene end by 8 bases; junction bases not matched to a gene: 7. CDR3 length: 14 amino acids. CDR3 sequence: CASSTGLAGAKQYF. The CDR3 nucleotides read TGTGCCAGCAGTACAGGACTAGCGGGAGCCAAGCAGTACTTC.

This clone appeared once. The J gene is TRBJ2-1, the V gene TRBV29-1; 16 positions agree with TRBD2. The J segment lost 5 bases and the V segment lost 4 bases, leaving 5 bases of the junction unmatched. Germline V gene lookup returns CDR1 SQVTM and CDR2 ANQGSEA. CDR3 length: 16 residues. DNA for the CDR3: TGCAGCGTTGCGGGACTAGCGGGAGGGCCCAACAATGAGCAGTTCTTC. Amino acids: CSVAGLAGGPNNEQFF.

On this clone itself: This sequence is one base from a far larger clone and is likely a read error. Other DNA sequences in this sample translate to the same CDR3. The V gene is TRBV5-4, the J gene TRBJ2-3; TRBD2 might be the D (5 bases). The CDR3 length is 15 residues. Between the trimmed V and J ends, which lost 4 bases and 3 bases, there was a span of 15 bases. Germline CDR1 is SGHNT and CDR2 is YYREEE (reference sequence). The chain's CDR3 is CASSQELRGTDTQYF. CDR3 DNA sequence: TGTGCCAGCAGCCAGGAGCTTAGAGGGACAGATACGCAGTATTTT.

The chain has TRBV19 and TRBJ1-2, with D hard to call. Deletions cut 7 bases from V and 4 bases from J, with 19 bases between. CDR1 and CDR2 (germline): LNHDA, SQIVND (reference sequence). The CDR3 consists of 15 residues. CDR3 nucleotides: TGTGCCAGTAAGGAGCAGGACCAAGGATTCTATGGCTACACCTTC. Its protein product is CASKEQDQGFYGYTF.

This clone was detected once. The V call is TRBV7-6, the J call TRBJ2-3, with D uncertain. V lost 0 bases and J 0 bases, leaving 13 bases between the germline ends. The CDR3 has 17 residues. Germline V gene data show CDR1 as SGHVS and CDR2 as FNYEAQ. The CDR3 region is CASSLARQKLSTDTQYF. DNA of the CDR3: TGTGCCAGCAGCTTAGCGCGGCAGAAGCTAAGCACAGATACGCAGTATTTT.

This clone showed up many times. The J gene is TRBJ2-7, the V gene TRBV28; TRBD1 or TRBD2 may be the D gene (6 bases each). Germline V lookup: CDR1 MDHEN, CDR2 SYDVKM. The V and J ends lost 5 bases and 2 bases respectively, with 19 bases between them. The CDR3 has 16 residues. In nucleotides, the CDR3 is TGTGCCAGCAGTGGCCCGGGGCAGGGGACTCCCTACGAGCAGTACTTC. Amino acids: CASSGPGQGTPYEQYF.